Following are 13 T cell receptor beta chains from one sample sequenced in a study of shared clonotypes between healthy human individuals. CD45RO-negative, CCR7-selected cells formed the naive CD8 fraction, which excluded terminally differentiated effector memory CD45RA+ cells. The repertoire was sequenced with immunoSEQ multiplex PCR; TCRdb's copy has only in-frame clones and lacks some. The sample includes over 2,000,000 clones, about 94% of them seen just once. Sequencing used naive CD8+ T cells from PBMCs. Source of these receptors: a man between 18 and 35 years old in good health. Some clones in this sample may be carry-over from other donors' samples.

As concerns this clone: This sample includes further DNA sequences coding for the same CDR3. V is TRBV11-2 and J is TRBJ2-7, with D possibly matching TRBD1 (6 bases). Germline V gene sequence: CDR1 SGHAT, CDR2 FQNNGV. The CDR3 runs to 14 residues. V gave up 3 bases and J gave up 4 bases, with 13 bases separating them. The CDR3 nucleotides read TGTGCCAGCAGCTTCGGGACATCGGGGTACGAGCAGTACTTC. It specifies CASSFGTSGYEQYF.

In regard to this clone: Other nucleotide sequences from this sample produce the same CDR3. The chain employs TRBV7-6 and TRBJ2-7; D call uncertain. The CDR3 totals 13 residues. The germline V gene has CDR1 SGHVS and CDR2 FNYEAQ. V lost 5 bases to trimming and J lost 0 bases, with 8 bases between them. The CDR3 is CASSPPISYEQYF. The DNA for the CDR3 is TGTGCCAGCAGCCCGCCAATCTCCTACGAGCAGTACTTC. The full variable domain, rest sourced from reference TRBV7-6 and TRBJ2-7, is GAGVSQSPRYKVTKRGQDVALRCDPISGHVSLYWYRQALGQGPEFLTYFNYEAQQDKSGLPNDRFSAERPEGSISTLTIQRTEQRDSAMYRCASSPPISYEQYFGPGTRLTVT.

The chain has TRBV28 and TRBJ2-7; TRBD2 aligns across 10 bases. CDR3 length equals 18 residues. CDR1 is MDHEN, CDR2 SYDVKM, per germline. Unmatched junction bases numbered 14, after V lost 4 bases and J lost 2 bases. The CDR3 DNA reads as TGTGCCAGCAGTTATATCACCCTAAGGACTAGCGGTACCTACGAGCAGTACTTC. Residues: CASSYITLRTSGTYEQYF.

The chain employs TRBV25-1 and TRBJ2-1; TRBD2 aligns across 13 bases. Germline V gene sequence: CDR1 MGHDK, CDR2 SYGVNS. Losses at the gene ends were 2 bases for V and 10 bases for J; bases not matched to a gene: 8. The CDR3 runs to 16 residues. The CDR3 DNA is TGTGCCAGCAGTGAAGGACTAGCGGGAGTACCCTACGAGCAGTTCTTC. Its translation is CASSEGLAGVPYEQFF.

The gene calls are TRBV5-1 and TRBJ2-5; TRBD2 agrees at 11 bases. The J segment lost 4 bases and the V segment lost 4 bases, leaving 9 bases of the junction unmatched. Germline V lookup: CDR1 SGHRS, CDR2 YFSETQ. This CDR3 spans 16 amino acids. The CDR3, as DNA: TGCGCCAGCAGCCCGGTACTAGCGGGAGAGGCAGAGACCCAGTACTTC. This encodes CASSPVLAGEAETQYF.

This chain uses TRBV10-3 with TRBJ2-2; no definite D call. Per germline, CDR1 ENHRY and CDR2 SYGVKD. V lost 7 bases to trimming and J lost 2 bases, with 2 bases between them. The CDR3 consists of 11 residues. CDR3 in amino acids: CAITNTGELFF. DNA of the CDR3: TGTGCCATCACAAACACCGGGGAGCTGTTTTTT.

The chain has TRBV9 and TRBJ2-7; unclear D gene. The CDR3 has 14 amino acids. CDR1 and CDR2 from the germline V gene are SGDLS and YYNGEE. Trimming took 4 bases from V and 6 from J, leaving 17 bases between them. DNA of the CDR3: TGTGCCAGCAGCCTATGCGGTACCCGGTGCGAGCAGTACTTC. It codes for CASSLCGTRCEQYF.

This chain links TRBV27 with TRBJ2-3, with 9 bases matching TRBD2. J was trimmed by 6 bases and V by 5 bases; bases with no gene match: 6. Germline-derived CDR1 and CDR2 are MNHEY and SMNVEV (reference sequence). This CDR3 is built from 14 residues. CDR3 DNA sequence: TGTGCCAGCAGTCCGATAGCGGGAGCGGATACGCAGTATTTT. Protein: CASSPIAGADTQYF.

V usage is TRBV27 and J usage is TRBJ2-7; 7 bases map to TRBD1. CDR1 MNHEY and CDR2 SMNVEV come from the germline V gene (reference sequence). V was pared by 5 bases and J by 1 base, with 11 bases of the junction left unmatched. The CDR3 contains 16 residues. The CDR3 nucleotides read TGTGCCAGCAGTCCATATCGACAGGGTAGGTCCTACGAGCAGTACTTC. Translating gives CASSPYRQGRSYEQYF.

The chain recombines TRBV27 with TRBJ2-1; 12 nucleotides match TRBD2. The CDR3 runs to 15 residues. Trimming took 6 bases from V and 4 from J; bases not matched to a gene: 4. The V gene's germline CDR1 is MNHEY and CDR2 SMNVEV (reference sequence). The CDR3 bases are TGTGCCAGCAGACGGACTAGCGGGATATACAATGAGCAGTTCTTC. It yields the protein CASRRTSGIYNEQFF.

This chain joins TRBV7-8 and TRBJ2-7, with 13 positions matching TRBD2. The CDR3 extends over 18 amino acids. Trimming removed 1 base from V and 7 bases from J; junction bases left unmatched: 13. Germline lookup yields CDR1 SGHVS and CDR2 FQNEAQ. CDR3 bases: TGTGCCAGCAGCTTAGGGGCGGGCAGACTAGCGGGAGGTGGGGAGCAGTACTTC. This gives the protein CASSLGAGRLAGGGEQYF.

The rearrangement joins TRBV27 to TRBJ1-2, with a tentative D call TRBD1 (5 bases). There are 15 residues in the CDR3. Trimming removed 6 bases from V and 0 bases from J, with 14 bases in between. Germline-derived CDR1 and CDR2 are MNHEY and SMNVEV (reference sequence). This CDR3 reads CASSLNRTPNYGYTF. The CDR3 nucleotides are TGTGCCAGCAGCCTTAACAGGACACCTAACTATGGCTACACCTTC.

The chain recombines TRBV19 with TRBJ1-1, with D uncertain. Germline CDR1 and CDR2: LNHDA and SQIVND (reference sequence). The CDR3 spans 14 residues. V was trimmed by 2 bases and J by 1 base, leaving 8 bases between them. The CDR3 nucleotides read TGTGCCAGTAGTATACGGTGGGGGAACACTGAAGCTTTCTTT. Its protein product is CASSIRWGNTEAFF.